Detailed here is one TCR beta chain. The data originate from a study of T cell repertoires in cytomegalovirus infection. V lost 5 bases and J 0 bases, leaving 10 bases between the germline ends. CDR1 MNHEY and CDR2 SMNVEV come from the germline V gene (reference sequence). CDR3 length: 14 residues. MiXCR was run by TCRdb on the reads, yielding one entry per CDR3 protein. Of around 530,000 distinct CDR3 sequences in the sample, about 26% were seen once. The chain combines TRBV27 with TRBJ1-2; D is unclear. Sequencing was done on a sample of PBMCs. This clonotype was sampled from a human donor in good health (CMV status not recorded). Some clones in this sample may be carry-over from other donors' samples. The CDR3 DNA reads as TGTGCCAGCAGTAAGGACCGTTCTAACTATGGCTACACCTTC. This sequence encodes CASSKDRSNYGYTF.